The 4 T cell receptor beta chains below all came from one sample that was sequenced in a study of response to subunit inactivated influenza vaccine. One entry per CDR3 protein, called by TCRdb with MiXCR from the RT-PCR reads. The table shows more than 400,000 distinct CDR3 sequences, with about 10% occurring only once. The sample in question was PBMCs from blood, obtained roughly 6 weeks after vaccination. The receptors stem from a man in his fifties who received an inactivated influenza vaccine.

This clonotype was detected only a few times. CDR3 amino acids: CASSLASDRGAFF. The CDR3 region has the DNA TGTGCCAGCAGTTTAGCTTCGGACAGGGGTGCTTTCTTT. The chain employs TRBV12-3 or TRBV12-4 and TRBJ1-1, with 9 bases that match TRBD1. CDR3 length: 13 residues. The V segment lost 0 bases and the J segment 11 bases; nucleotides outside the gene matches: 4.

Comment on this clonotype: A much larger clone lies a single base off, so this may be a read error. The chain uses TRBV5-6 and TRBJ2-5, with 11 bases fitting TRBD2. Germline CDR1 is SGHDT and CDR2 is YYEEEE. There are 15 residues in the CDR3. V dropped 3 bases and J dropped 5; count of bases not matched to a gene: 6. The CDR3 DNA follows: TGTGCCAGCAGCTACCTGGGACTAGCGGATGAGACCCAGTACTTC. It encodes CASSYLGLADETQYF.

This chain connects TRBV7-9 to TRBJ2-3; 8 bases line up with TRBD2. This CDR3 spans 15 amino acids. The V gene end was trimmed by 4 bases and the J gene end by 2 bases; junction bases not matched to a gene: 5. Per the germline V gene, CDR1 is SEHNR and CDR2 is FQNEAQ (reference sequence). The CDR3 protein is CASSSGLVFTDTQYF. CDR3 in DNA: TGTGCCAGCAGCTCGGGACTAGTGTTCACAGATACGCAGTATTTT.

The genes are TRBV5-1 and TRBJ2-3; 7 nucleotides agree with TRBD1. V trimming: 3 bases; J trimming: 2 bases; junction bases outside the gene matches: 9. The CDR3 sequence is 16 residues long. From germline, CDR1 is SGHRS and CDR2 YFSETQ. CDR3 DNA sequence: TGCGCCAGCAGCTACCGGACAGGCCCAAACACAGATACGCAGTATTTT. It yields the protein CASSYRTGPNTDTQYF.